These 18 T cell receptor beta chains were sequenced from one sample in a study of blood T cells in healthy people across ages. Alongside a J-beta primer mix, a sample-barcoded 5' primer served in a second PCR lasting 7 to 11 cycles. TCRdb ran MiXCR on the 5' RACE reads and lists one entry per CDR3 protein. Among 650,000 to 1,000,000 distinct CDR3 sequences listed, about 42% were seen once. The sequenced sample consisted of blood. These receptors came from a man of 80 years or more in good health.

This chain uses TRBV7-2 with TRBJ2-1; TRBD2 matches 11 bases. Germline V lookup: CDR1 SGHTA, CDR2 FQGNSA. Trimming cost V 4 bases and J 12 bases; bases outside gene matches: 14. CDR3 length equals 16 residues. The CDR3 here is CASSSPTSGALRSQFF. The CDR3 region has the DNA TGTGCCAGCAGCTCTCCGACTAGCGGGGCTCTACGATCGCAGTTCTTC.

As concerns this clonotype: This may be a read error, as it is one base from a much larger clone. The chain carries TRBV11-2 and TRBJ2-1, with a possible D match to TRBD2 (6 bases). This CDR3 is built from 15 residues. Trimming took off 3 bases at V and 9 bases at J, with 18 bases between the two ends. In germline, CDR1 is SGHAT, CDR2 FQNNGV. This CDR3 is CASSFAGRRETEQFF. CDR3 sequence (DNA): TGTGCCAGCAGCTTCGCGGGTCGGAGGGAGACTGAGCAGTTCTTC.

The V gene is TRBV20-1, the J gene TRBJ2-1, with 8 positions matching TRBD1. The V and J ends lost 2 bases and 4 bases, in that order; junction bases with no gene match: 13. The CDR3 is 17 amino acids. CDR1 is DFQATT and CDR2 is SNEGSKA in the germline V gene (reference sequence). CDR3 protein: CSARWTGSRSKYNEQFF. The CDR3 nucleotides are TGCAGTGCTAGATGGACAGGGTCCAGGTCTAAGTACAATGAGCAGTTCTTC.

On this clonotype: Being one base from a much bigger clone, this may be a read error. V gene TRBV28 combines with J gene TRBJ2-1; 8 bases match TRBD2. V lost 6 bases to trimming and J lost 9 bases; unmatched junction nucleotides: 4. Germline CDR1 MDHEN, CDR2 SYDVKM. CDR3 size: 12 residues. The CDR3 reads CASRRLAREQFF. CDR3 DNA sequence: TGTGCCAGCAGGAGACTAGCGCGTGAGCAGTTCTTC.

The CDR3 loop reads CASRTISWRGETQYF. CDR3 DNA sequence: TGCGCCAGCAGAACGATTAGCTGGAGGGGAGAGACCCAGTACTTC. V is TRBV10-2 and J is TRBJ2-5; D is perhaps TRBD2 (6 bases). Germline assignment: CDR1 WSHSY and CDR2 SAAADI. The CDR3 is 15 residues long. The V and J ends lost 6 bases and 4 bases respectively, with 18 bases between them.

This clonotype was detected a few times. The V call is TRBV28, the J call TRBJ2-4; 7 positions match TRBD1. TRBJ2-7 matches the DNA end more closely, so the J call is doubtful. This CDR3 contains 16 residues. Germline V gene data show CDR1 as MDHEN and CDR2 as SYDVKM. The CDR3 DNA follows: TGTGCCAGCAGCTCGCTTCCTAACAGGGGCGGCTACGAGCAGTACTTC. It is translated as CASSSLPNRGGYEQYF.

This sequence joins TRBV29-1 and TRBJ1-3; D might be TRBD1 (6 bases). The CDR3 runs to 14 residues. Per germline, CDR1 SQVTM and CDR2 ANQGSEA. The ends were cut back, 7 bases at V and 0 bases at J, with 13 bases in the middle. The CDR3 here is CSDRQEPSGNTIYF. The DNA for the CDR3 is TGCAGCGATAGACAGGAACCCTCTGGAAACACCATATATTTT.

The sample holds many counts of this clonotype. This chain uses TRBV29-1 with TRBJ2-5, with TRBD1 matching over 10 bases. Germline values: CDR1 SQVTM, CDR2 ANQGSEA. V was pared by 2 bases and J by 4 bases, with 10 bases of the junction left unmatched. This CDR3 spans 16 amino acids. The CDR3 reads CSVERGGTGVAETQYF. The CDR3 DNA follows: TGCAGCGTTGAACGAGGGGGGACAGGGGTAGCAGAGACCCAGTACTTC.

This clonotype appeared a few times. The chain employs TRBV6-5 and TRBJ2-7; D uncertain. The ends were cut back, 2 bases at V and 0 bases at J, with 11 bases in the middle. The CDR3 is 15 residues long. Per germline, CDR1 MNHEY and CDR2 SVGAGI. The CDR3 DNA follows: TGTGCCAGCAGTTACACCTATACTGACTCCTACGAGCAGTACTTC. Translated: CASSYTYTDSYEQYF.

The rearrangement joins TRBV29-1 to TRBJ2-1, with D maybe TRBD2 (5 bases). V lost 3 bases and J lost 6, with 12 bases in between. The CDR3 is 13 amino acids. Germline V gene data show CDR1 as SQVTM and CDR2 as ANQGSEA. CDR3 bases: TGCAGCGTTGATTTGGTAGCGTCCAATGAGCAGTTCTTC. The encoded protein is CSVDLVASNEQFF.

The chain couples TRBV15 to TRBJ1-1; D may be TRBD1 (5 bases). V was pared by 1 base and J by 2 bases, with 17 bases between. Germline loops: CDR1 LNHNV, CDR2 YYDKDF (reference sequence). The CDR3 sequence is 17 residues long. The CDR3 loop reads CATSRGPLMGGNTEAFF. CDR3 in DNA: TGTGCCACCAGCAGAGGTCCACTTATGGGGGGAAACACTGAAGCTTTCTTT.

The sample holds a few counts of this clonotype. This chain joins TRBV20-1 and TRBJ2-1; tentatively, D is TRBD1 or TRBD2 (5 bases each). The V end was cut by 0 bases, the J end by 1 base, with 13 bases between. The CDR3 extends over 16 amino acids. The germline CDR1 and CDR2 sequences are DFQATT and SNEGSKA (reference sequence). The CDR3 DNA sequence: TGCAGTGCTAGAGATAATAGGGACCGTTCCTACAATGAGCAGTTCTTC. The encoded protein is CSARDNRDRSYNEQFF.

In the case of this clonotype: A much more abundant neighbour one base away suggests this may be a read error. This sequence joins TRBV3-1 and TRBJ2-5; 7 nucleotides align to TRBD2. J was trimmed by 11 bases and V by 2 bases; bases with no gene match: 17. This CDR3 has 16 residues. Germline values: CDR1 LGHDT, CDR2 YNNKEL (reference sequence). The CDR3 DNA reads as TGTGCCAGCAGCCAACCGGGACTACGGATCTACAATGAGCAGTACTTC. Translating gives CASSQPGLRIYNEQYF.

The chain couples TRBV10-3 to TRBJ2-3; the match to TRBD2 covers 11 bases. Germline loops: CDR1 ENHRY, CDR2 SYGVKD. V dropped 2 bases and J dropped 2; count of bases not matched to a gene: 3. The CDR3 runs to 16 residues. CDR3 region: CAISEASGRNTDTQYF. CDR3 sequence (DNA): TGTGCCATCAGTGAGGCTAGCGGGAGGAACACAGATACGCAGTATTTT.

Only one count was recorded for this clonotype. V and J are TRBV11-2 and TRBJ2-5; D not resolved. The CDR3 spans 12 residues. V was shortened by 0 bases and J by 4 bases, with 3 bases between the two germline ends. The germline CDR1 and CDR2 sequences are SGHAT and FQNNGV. The CDR3 bases are TGTGCCAGCAGCTTAGATATAGAGACCCAGTACTTC. It codes for CASSLDIETQYF.

The sample holds a few counts of this clonotype. Compared with germline, one end of the junction differs, possibly owing to a read error. The chain links TRBV24-1 to TRBJ2-1, with D possibly TRBD2 on 6 matching bases. Germline values: CDR1 KGHDR, CDR2 SFDVKD. This CDR3 comprises 16 residues. The CDR3 coding sequence is TGTGCCGCCAGTGAGAACAAGCGGGTGACCTACAATGAGCAGTTCTTC. Amino acids: CAASENKRVTYNEQFF.

Many counts were recorded for this clonotype. The V and J genes are TRBV7-3 and TRBJ2-1; 8 bases are a match to TRBD2. Looked up from germline, CDR1 is SGHTA and CDR2 is FQGTGA. This CDR3 is built from 15 residues. Unmatched junction bases numbered 7, after V lost 2 bases and J lost 7 bases. CDR3 nucleotides: TGTGCCAGCAGCTTAGCGGGGGGTCGGGGTAATGAGCAGTTCTTC. This gives the protein CASSLAGGRGNEQFF.

This chain joins TRBV21-1 and TRBJ2-1; the table's D call, TRBD2, was not checked against the DNA. TRBV21-1 is recorded as a pseudogene. CDR3 size: 18 residues. The CDR3 DNA reads as TGTGCCAGCAGCAAAGGAACTTTCGGGCTAGCGAAGAACAATGAGCAGTTCTTC. This sequence encodes CASSKGTFGLAKNNEQFF.